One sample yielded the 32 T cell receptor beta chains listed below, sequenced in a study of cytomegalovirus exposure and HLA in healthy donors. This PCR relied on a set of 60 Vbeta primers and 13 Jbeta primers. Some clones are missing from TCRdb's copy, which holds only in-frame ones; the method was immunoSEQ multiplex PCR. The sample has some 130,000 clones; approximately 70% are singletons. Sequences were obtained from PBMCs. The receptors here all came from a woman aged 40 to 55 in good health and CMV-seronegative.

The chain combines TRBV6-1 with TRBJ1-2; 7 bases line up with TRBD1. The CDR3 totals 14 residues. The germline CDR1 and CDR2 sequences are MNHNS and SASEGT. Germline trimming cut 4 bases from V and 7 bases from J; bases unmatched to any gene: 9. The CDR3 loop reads CASSGTGDGSGYTF. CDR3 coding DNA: TGTGCCAGCAGTGGGACAGGCGACGGGAGTGGCTACACCTTC.

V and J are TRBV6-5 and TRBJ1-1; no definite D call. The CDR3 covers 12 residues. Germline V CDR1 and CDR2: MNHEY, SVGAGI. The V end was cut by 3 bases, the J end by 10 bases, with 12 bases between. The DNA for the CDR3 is TGTGCCAGCAGTTATTCCCGACTGGGAGCTTTCTTT. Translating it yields CASSYSRLGAFF.

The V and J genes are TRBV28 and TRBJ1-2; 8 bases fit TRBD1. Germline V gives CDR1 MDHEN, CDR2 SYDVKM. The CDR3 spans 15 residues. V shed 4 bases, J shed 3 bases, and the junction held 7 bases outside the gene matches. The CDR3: CASSWPTGGHYGYTF. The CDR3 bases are TGTGCCAGCAGTTGGCCCACAGGGGGACACTATGGCTACACCTTC.

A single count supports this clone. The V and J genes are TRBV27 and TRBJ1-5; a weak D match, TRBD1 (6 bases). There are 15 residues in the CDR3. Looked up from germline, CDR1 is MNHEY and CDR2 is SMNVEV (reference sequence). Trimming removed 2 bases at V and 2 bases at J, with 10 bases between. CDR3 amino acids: CASSLGGGGNQPQHF. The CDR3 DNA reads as TGTGCCAGCAGTTTAGGAGGGGGGGGCAATCAGCCCCAGCATTTT.

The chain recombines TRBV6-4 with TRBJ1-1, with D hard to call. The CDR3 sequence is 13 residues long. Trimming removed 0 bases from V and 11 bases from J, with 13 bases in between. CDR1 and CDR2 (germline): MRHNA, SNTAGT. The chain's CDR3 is CASSDSVGHQAFF. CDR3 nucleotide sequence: TGTGCCAGCAGTGACTCGGTTGGCCACCAGGCTTTCTTT.

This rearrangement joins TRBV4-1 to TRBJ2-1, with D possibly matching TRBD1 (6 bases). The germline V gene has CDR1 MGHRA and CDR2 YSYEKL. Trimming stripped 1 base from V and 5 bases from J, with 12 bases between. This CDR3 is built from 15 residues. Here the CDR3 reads CASSQGTDFNNEQFF. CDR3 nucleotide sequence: TGCGCCAGCAGCCAAGGGACAGACTTTAACAATGAGCAGTTCTTC.

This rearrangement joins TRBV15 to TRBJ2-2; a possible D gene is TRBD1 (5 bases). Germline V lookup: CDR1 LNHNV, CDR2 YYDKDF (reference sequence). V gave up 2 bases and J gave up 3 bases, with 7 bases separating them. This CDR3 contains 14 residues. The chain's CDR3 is CATSRKGDTGELFF. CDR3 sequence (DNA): TGTGCCACCAGCAGAAAAGGGGACACCGGGGAGCTGTTTTTT.

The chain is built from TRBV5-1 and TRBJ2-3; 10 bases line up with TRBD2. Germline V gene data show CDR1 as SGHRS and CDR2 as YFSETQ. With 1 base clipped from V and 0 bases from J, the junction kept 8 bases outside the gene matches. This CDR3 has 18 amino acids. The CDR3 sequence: CASSLWLAGATSTDTQYF. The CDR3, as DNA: TGCGCCAGCAGCTTGTGGCTAGCGGGGGCTACTAGCACAGATACGCAGTATTTT.

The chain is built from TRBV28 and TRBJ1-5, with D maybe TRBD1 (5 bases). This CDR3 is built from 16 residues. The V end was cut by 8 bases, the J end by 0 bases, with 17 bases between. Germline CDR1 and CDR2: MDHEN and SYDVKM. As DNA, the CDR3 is TGTGCCAGCCTGGGGCCCTCGACAGCTAGCAATCAGCCCCAGCATTTT. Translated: CASLGPSTASNQPQHF.

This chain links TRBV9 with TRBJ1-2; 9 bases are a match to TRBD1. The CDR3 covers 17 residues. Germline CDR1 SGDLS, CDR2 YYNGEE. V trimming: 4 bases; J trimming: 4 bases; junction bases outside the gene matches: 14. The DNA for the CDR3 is TGTGCCAGCAGCCCCCCCCTTGACAGGGGGATATCCTATGGCTACACCTTC. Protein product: CASSPPLDRGISYGYTF.

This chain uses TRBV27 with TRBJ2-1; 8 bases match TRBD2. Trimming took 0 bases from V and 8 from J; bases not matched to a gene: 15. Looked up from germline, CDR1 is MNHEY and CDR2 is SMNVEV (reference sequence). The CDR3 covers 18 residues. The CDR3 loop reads CASSLSGGGPIIGDEQFF. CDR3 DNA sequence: TGTGCCAGCAGTTTATCGGGCGGGGGGCCAATAATCGGCGATGAGCAGTTCTTC.

CDR3 loop: CASSTTENEKLFF. CDR3 bases: TGTGCCAGCAGCACGACAGAAAATGAAAAACTGTTTTTT. The chain links TRBV7-6 to TRBJ1-4; weak D call: TRBD1 (5 bases). V shed 5 bases and J shed 5 bases, with 9 bases lying between them. CDR1 is SGHVS and CDR2 is FNYEAQ in the germline V gene. This CDR3 has 13 amino acids.

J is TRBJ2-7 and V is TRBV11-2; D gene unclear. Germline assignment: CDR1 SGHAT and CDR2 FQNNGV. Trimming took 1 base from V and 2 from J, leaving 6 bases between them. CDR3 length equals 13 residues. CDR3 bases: TGTGCCAGCAGCTTAGGGGCCCCCTACGAGCAGTACTTC. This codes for CASSLGAPYEQYF.

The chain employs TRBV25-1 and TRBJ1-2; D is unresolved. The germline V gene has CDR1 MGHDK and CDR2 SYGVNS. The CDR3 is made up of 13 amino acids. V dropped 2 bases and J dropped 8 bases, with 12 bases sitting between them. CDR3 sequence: CASSETFGEGYTF. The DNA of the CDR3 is TGTGCCAGCAGTGAAACGTTTGGGGAGGGCTACACCTTC.

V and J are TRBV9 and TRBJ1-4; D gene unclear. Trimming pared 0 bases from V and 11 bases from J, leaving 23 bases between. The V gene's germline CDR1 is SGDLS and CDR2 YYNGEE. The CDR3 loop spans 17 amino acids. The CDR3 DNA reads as TGTGCCAGCAGCGTAGGGGTCATCAGGAACGGAGGTAGGAAACTGTTTTTT. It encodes CASSVGVIRNGGRKLFF.

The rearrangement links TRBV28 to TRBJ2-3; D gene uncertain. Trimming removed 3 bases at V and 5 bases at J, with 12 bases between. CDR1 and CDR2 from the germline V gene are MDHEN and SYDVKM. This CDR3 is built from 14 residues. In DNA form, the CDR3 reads TGTGCCAGCAGTTTCGACACTGGTGGAGATACGCAGTATTTT. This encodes CASSFDTGGDTQYF. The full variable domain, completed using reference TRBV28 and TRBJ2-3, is DVKVTQSSRYLVKRTGEKVFLECVQDMDHENMFWYRQDPGLGLRLIYFSYDVKMKEKGDIPEGYSVSREKKERFSLILESASTNQTSMYLCASSFDTGGDTQYFGPGTRLTVL.

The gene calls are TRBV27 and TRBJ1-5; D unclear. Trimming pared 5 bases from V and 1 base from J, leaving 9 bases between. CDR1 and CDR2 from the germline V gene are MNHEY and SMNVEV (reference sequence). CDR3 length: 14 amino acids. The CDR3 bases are TGTGCCAGCAGTCCTGGAGGGAGCAATCAGCCCCAGCATTTT. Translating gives CASSPGGSNQPQHF.

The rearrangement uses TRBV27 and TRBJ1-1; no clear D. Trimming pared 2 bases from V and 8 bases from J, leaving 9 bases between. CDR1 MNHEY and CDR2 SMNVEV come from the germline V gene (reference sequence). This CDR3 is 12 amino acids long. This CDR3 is CASSLRVKEAFF. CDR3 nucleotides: TGTGCCAGCAGTTTACGGGTAAAGGAAGCTTTCTTT.

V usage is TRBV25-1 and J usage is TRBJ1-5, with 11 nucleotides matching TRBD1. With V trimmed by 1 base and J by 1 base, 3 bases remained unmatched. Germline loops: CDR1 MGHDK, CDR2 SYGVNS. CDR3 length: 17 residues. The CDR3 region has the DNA TGTGCCAGCAGTGAATGGGACAGGGGGGTAAGCAATCAGCCCCAGCATTTT. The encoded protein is CASSEWDRGVSNQPQHF.

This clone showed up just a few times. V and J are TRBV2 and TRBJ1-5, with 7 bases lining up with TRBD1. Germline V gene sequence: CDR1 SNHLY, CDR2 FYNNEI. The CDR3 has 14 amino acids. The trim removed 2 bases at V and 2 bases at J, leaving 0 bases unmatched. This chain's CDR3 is CASSEQGGNQPQHF. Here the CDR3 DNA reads TGTGCCAGCAGTGAACAGGGGGGCAATCAGCCCCAGCATTTT.

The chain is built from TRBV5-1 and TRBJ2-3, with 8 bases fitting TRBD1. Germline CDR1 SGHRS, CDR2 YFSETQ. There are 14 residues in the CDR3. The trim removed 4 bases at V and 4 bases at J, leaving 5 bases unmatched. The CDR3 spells CASSPTGVPDTQYF. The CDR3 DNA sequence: TGCGCCAGCAGCCCGACAGGGGTCCCAGATACGCAGTATTTT.

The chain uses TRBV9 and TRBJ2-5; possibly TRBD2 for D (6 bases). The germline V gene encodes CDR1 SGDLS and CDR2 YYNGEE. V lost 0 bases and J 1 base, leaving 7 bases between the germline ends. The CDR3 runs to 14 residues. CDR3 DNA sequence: TGTGCCAGCAGCGTAGGCGGGACCCAAGAGACCCAGTACTTC. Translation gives CASSVGGTQETQYF.

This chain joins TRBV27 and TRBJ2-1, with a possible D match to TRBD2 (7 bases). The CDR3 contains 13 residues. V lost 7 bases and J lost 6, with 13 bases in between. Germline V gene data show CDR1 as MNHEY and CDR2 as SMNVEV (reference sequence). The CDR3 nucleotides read TGTGCCAGCAAGGGAGGGGGTGGCAATGAGCAGTTCTTC. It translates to CASKGGGGNEQFF.

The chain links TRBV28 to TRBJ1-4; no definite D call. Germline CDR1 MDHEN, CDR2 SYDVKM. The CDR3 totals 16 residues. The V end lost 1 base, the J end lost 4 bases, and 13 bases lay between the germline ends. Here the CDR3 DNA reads TGTGCCAGCAGTTTATACTCCCCCATTCTTAATGAAAAACTGTTTTTT. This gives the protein CASSLYSPILNEKLFF.

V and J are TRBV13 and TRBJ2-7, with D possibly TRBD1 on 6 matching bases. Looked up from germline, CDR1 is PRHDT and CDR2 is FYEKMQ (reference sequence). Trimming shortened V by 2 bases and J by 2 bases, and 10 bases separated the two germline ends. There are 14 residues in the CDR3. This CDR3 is CASSLRQATYEQYF. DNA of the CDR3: TGTGCCAGCAGCTTAAGACAGGCCACCTACGAGCAGTACTTC.

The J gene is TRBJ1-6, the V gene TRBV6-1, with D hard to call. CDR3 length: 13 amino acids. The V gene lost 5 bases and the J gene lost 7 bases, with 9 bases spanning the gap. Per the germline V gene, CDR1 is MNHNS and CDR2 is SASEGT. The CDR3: CASSLQENSPLHF. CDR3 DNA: TGTGCCAGCAGTCTTCAGGAAAATTCACCCCTCCACTTT.

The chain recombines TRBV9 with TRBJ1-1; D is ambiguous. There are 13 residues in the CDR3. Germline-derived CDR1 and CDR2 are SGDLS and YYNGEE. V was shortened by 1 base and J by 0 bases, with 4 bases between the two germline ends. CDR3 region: CASSVTVNTEAFF. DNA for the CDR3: TGTGCCAGCAGCGTAACAGTGAACACTGAAGCTTTCTTT.

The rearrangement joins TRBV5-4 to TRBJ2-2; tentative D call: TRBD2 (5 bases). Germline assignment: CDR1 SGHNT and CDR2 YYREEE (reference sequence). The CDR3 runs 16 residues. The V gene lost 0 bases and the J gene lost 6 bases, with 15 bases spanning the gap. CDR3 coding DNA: TGTGCCAGCAGCTTGGTTGGAGGTAACAACGCCGGGGAGCTGTTTTTT. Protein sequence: CASSLVGGNNAGELFF.

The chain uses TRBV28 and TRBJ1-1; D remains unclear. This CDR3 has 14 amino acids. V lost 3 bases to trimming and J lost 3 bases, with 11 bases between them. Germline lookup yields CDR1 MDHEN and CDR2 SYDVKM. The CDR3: CASSFGEFDTEAFF. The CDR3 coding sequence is TGTGCCAGCAGTTTCGGGGAATTTGACACTGAAGCTTTCTTT.

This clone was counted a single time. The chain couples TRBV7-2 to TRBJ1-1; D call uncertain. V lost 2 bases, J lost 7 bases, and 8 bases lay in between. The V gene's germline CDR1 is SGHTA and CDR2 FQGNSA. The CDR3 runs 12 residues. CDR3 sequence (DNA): TGTGCCAGCAGCTTAACAGCCATTGAAGCTTTCTTT. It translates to CASSLTAIEAFF.

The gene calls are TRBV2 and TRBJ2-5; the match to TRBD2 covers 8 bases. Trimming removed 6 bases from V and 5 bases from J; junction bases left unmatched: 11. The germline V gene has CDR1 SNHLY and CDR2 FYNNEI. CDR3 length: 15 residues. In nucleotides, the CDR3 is TGTGCCAGCAGCGCTATACGGGGGGGCTCGGAGACCCAGTACTTC. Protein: CASSAIRGGSETQYF. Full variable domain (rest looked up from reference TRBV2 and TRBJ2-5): EPEVTQTPSHQVTQMGQEVILRCVPISNHLYFYWYRQILGQKVEFLVSFYNNEISEKSEIFDDQFSVERPDGSNFTLKIRSTKLEDSAMYFCASSAIRGGSETQYFGPGTRLLVL.

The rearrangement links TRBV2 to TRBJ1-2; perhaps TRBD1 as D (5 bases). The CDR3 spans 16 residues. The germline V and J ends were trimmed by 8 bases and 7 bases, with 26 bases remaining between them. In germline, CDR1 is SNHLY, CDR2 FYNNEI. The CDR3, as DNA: TGTGCCAGCGAAAGGGCAGGGTCGAGCCAGCACGGTGGCTACACCTTC. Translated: CASERAGSSQHGGYTF.